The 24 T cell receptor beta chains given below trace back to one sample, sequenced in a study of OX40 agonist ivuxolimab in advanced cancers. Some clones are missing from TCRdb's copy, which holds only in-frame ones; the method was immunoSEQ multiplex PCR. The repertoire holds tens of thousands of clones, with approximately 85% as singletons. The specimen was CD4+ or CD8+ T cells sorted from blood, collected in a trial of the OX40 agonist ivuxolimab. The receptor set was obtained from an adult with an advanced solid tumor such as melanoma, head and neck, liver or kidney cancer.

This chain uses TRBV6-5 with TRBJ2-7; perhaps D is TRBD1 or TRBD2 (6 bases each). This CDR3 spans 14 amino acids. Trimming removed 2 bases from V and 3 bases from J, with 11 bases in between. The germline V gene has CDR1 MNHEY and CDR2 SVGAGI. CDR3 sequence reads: CASSYEGGIYEQYF. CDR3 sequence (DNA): TGTGCCAGCAGTTACGAAGGGGGGATCTACGAGCAGTACTTC.

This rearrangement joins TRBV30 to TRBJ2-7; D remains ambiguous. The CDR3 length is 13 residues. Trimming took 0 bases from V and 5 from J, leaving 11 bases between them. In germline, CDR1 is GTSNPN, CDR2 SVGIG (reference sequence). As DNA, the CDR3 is TGTGCCTGGAGTGTAGGGCATTCGGACGAGCAGTACTTC. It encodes CAWSVGHSDEQYF.

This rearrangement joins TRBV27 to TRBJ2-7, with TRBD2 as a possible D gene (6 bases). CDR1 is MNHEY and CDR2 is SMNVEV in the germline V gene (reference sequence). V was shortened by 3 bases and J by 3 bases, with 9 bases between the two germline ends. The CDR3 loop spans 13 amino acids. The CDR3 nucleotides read TGTGCCAGCAGTTTGGGGACTCACTACGAGCAGTACTTC. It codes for CASSLGTHYEQYF.

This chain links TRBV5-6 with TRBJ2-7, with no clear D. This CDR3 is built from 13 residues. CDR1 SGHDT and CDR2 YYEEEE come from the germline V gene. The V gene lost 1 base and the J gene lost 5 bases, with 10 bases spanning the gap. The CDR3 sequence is CASSLRSWDEQYF. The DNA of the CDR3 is TGTGCCAGCAGCTTGAGGTCATGGGACGAGCAGTACTTC.

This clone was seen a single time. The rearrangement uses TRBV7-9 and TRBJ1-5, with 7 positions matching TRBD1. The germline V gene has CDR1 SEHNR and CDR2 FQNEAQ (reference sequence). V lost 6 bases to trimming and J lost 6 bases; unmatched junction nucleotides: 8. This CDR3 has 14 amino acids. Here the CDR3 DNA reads TGTGCCAGCAGTGCCCCAGGGGGAATTCAGCCCCAGCATTTT. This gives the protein CASSAPGGIQPQHF.

The CDR3 region is CSVRGKGDSYNEQFF. The CDR3 DNA sequence: TGCAGCGTCCGCGGCAAGGGAGACTCCTACAATGAGCAGTTCTTC. The chain has TRBV29-1 and TRBJ2-1; tentative D call: TRBD2 (5 bases). Trimming pared 6 bases from V and 0 bases from J, leaving 15 bases between. Germline V lookup: CDR1 SQVTM, CDR2 ANQGSEA. The CDR3 is 15 residues long.

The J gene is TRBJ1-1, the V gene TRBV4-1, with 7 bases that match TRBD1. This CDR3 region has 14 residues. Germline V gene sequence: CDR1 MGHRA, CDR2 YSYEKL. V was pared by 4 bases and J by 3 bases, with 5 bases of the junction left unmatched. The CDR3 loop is CASSLLTGDTEAFF. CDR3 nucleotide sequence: TGCGCCAGCAGCCTTTTAACAGGGGACACTGAAGCTTTCTTT.

The CDR3 sequence: CASSGTGGGDEQYF. The CDR3 region has the DNA TGTGCCAGCAGCGGAACAGGGGGCGGAGACGAGCAGTACTTC. This rearrangement joins TRBV9 to TRBJ2-5, with 9 bases aligning to TRBD1. With the DNA end fitting TRBJ2-7 better, the J assignment may be wrong. The CDR3 loop spans 14 amino acids. The germline CDR1 and CDR2 sequences are SGDLS and YYNGEE.

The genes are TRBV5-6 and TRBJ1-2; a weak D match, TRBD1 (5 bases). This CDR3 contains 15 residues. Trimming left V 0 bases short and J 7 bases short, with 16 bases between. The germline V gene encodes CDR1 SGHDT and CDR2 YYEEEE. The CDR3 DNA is TGTGCCAGCAGCTTGGAGTCAGGGAGGAGTGGTGGCTACACCTTC. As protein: CASSLESGRSGGYTF.

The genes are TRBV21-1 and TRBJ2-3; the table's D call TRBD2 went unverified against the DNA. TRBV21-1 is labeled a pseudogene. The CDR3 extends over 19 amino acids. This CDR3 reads CASSKENLGTSGTTDTQYF. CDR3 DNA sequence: TGTGCCAGCAGCAAAGAGAACCTAGGGACTAGCGGGACTACAGATACGCAGTATTTT.

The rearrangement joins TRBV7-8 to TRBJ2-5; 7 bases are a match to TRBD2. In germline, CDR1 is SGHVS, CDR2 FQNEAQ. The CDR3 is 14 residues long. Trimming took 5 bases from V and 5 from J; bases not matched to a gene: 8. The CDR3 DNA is TGTGCCAGCAGCCCCGGGACTATGCGGGAGACCCAGTACTTC. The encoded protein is CASSPGTMRETQYF.

The CDR3 spells CASSLSGQPTGELFF. The DNA of the CDR3 is TGTGCCAGCAGCCTTAGCGGGCAGCCCACCGGGGAGCTGTTTTTT. The chain recombines TRBV11-1 with TRBJ2-2; the match to TRBD2 covers 7 bases. The CDR3 has 15 amino acids. The germline CDR1 and CDR2 sequences are SGHAT and FQDESV (reference sequence). Trimming at V came to 5 bases and at J to 4 bases, leaving 7 bases not matched to a gene.

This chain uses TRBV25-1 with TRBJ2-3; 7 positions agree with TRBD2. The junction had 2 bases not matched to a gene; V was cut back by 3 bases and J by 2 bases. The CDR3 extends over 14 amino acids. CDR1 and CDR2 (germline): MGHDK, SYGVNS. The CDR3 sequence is CASSEGGSTDTQYF. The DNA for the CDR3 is TGTGCCAGCAGTGAGGGGGGGTCCACAGATACGCAGTATTTT.

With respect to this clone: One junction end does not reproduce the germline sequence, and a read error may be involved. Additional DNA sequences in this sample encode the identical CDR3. The CDR3 is CASSLGLGTGLDGYTF. CDR3 DNA sequence: TGTGCCAGCAGCTTGGGGTTGGGGACTGGGCTCGATGGCTACACCTTC. This chain joins TRBV5-1 and TRBJ1-2; D might be TRBD1 (5 bases). CDR1 SGHRS and CDR2 YFSETQ come from the germline V gene. This CDR3 contains 16 residues.

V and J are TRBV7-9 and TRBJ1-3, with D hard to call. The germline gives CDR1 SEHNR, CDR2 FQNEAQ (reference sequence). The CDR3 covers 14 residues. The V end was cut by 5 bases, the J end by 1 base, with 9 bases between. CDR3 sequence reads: CASSPRVSGNTIYF. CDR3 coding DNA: TGTGCCAGCAGCCCAAGGGTGTCTGGAAACACCATATATTTT.

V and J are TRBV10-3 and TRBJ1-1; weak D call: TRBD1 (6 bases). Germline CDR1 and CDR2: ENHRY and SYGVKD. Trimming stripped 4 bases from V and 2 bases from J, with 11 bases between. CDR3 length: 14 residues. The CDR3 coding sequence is TGTGCCATCAGTGTGTCAGGGGCTAACACTGAAGCTTTCTTT. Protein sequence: CAISVSGANTEAFF.

CDR3 sequence: CASSSGDTQYF. In DNA form, the CDR3 reads TGTGCCAGCAGTTCGGGCGATACGCAGTATTTT. The chain joins TRBV28 to TRBJ2-3, with no clear D. This CDR3 contains 11 residues. V was cut by 4 bases and J by 6 bases, with 5 bases left in between. Per the germline V gene, CDR1 is MDHEN and CDR2 is SYDVKM.

CDR3 loop: CAIRSGTGLYEQYF. CDR3 sequence (DNA): TGTGCCATCAGGTCCGGGACAGGCCTTTACGAGCAGTACTTC. The rearrangement links TRBV10-3 to TRBJ2-7, with TRBD1 identical over 8 bases. With V trimmed by 6 bases and J by 4 bases, 8 bases remained unmatched. This CDR3 spans 14 amino acids. Germline V gene data show CDR1 as ENHRY and CDR2 as SYGVKD.

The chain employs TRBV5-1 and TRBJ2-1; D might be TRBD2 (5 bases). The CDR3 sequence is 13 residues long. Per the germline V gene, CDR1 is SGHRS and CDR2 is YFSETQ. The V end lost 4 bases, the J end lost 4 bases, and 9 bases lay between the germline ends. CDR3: CASSRTEYNEQFF. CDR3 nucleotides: TGCGCCAGCAGCCGGACTGAGTACAATGAGCAGTTCTTC.

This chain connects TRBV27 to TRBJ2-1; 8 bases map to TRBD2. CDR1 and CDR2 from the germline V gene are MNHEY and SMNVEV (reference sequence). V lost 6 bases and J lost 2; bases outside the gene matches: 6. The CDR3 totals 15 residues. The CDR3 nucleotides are TGTGCCAGCAGCAAAGCGGGAGCGGCCTACAATGAGCAGTTCTTC. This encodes CASSKAGAAYNEQFF.

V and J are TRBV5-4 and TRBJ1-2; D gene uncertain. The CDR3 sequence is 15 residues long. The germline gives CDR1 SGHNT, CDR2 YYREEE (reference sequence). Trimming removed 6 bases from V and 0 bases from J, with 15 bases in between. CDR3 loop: CASKDFRGPNYGYTF. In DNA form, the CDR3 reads TGTGCCAGCAAAGATTTCCGGGGTCCTAACTATGGCTACACCTTC. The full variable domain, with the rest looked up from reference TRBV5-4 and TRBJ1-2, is ETGVTQSPTHLIKTRGQQVTLRCSSQSGHNTVSWYQQALGQGPQFIFQYYREEENGRGNFPPRFSGLQFPNYSSELNVNALELDDSALYLCASKDFRGPNYGYTFGSGTRLTVV.

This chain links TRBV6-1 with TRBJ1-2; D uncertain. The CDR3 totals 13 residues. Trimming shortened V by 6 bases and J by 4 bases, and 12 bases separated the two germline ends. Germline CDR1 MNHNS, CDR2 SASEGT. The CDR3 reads CASSLRTTYGYTF. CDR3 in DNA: TGTGCCAGCAGCCTCAGAACTACCTATGGCTACACCTTC.

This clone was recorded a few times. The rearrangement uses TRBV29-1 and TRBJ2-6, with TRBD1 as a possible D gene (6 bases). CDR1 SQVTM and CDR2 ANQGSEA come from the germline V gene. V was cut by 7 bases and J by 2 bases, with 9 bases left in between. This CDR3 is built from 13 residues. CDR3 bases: TGCAGCGGGACAGTTCCTGGGGCCAACGTCCTGACTTTC. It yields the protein CSGTVPGANVLTF.

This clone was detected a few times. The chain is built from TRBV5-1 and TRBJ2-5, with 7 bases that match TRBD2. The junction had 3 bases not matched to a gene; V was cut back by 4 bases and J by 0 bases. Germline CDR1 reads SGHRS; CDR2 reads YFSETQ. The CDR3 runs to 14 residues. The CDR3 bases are TGCGCCAGCAGCCCAGCGGGGAACCAAGAGACCCAGTACTTC. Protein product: CASSPAGNQETQYF.